This entry features one TCR beta chain sequence. This clone was recorded once. Its recognized antigen is unknown. One base away there is no much larger clone; base qualities are not given. This sample is part of a study of cytomegalovirus exposure and HLA in healthy donors (dated by TCRdb to about 2017). About the study as a whole: The 550 to 750 repertoires of the first cohort and the 120 validation repertoires were produced on the same platform, according to a later analysis. The aim of the study was to test whether cataloging public T cell receptors could identify signatures of past pathogen exposure. Along with the approximately 650-subject first cohort, a separate validation cohort of over 90 different subjects was used. To predict cytomegalovirus infection status, the study brought together high-throughput TCR immunosequencing, statistical association of individual TCRs with disease status, and machine learning. Paper-wide results and their limitations: While some public TCRs were present in many individuals, most TCR sequences turned up only very rarely across donors. The authors suggested that the approach could potentially be generalized to other disease states and immunological phenotypes. In a later analysis, TCRs clustered in the first cohort were found to also tend to co-occur in the 130 or so validation repertoires, with 94% of cluster scores above 0. A few of the identified cytomegalovirus-associated TCR beta chains were confirmed in vitro to be specific for cytomegalovirus antigens. In the study, some 160 TCR beta chains were listed as associated with cytomegalovirus. The validation cohort had no HLA typing available for a later analysis, so co-occurrence within that cohort was assessed over all 130 or so repertoires. Cytomegalovirus status was reported to be diagnosed by the classifier with high specificity and sensitivity in both the original and validation cohorts.

Library preparation was by the immunoSEQ multiplex PCR assay. The source study handled its data this way. A statistical classification framework was built to diagnose cytomegalovirus status from the catalog of TCR beta chain sequences. TCRdb provides this immuneACCESS table in a form limited to in-frame rearrangements. Some clones are lacking; in checked studies, under half of them reflect an unresolved V gene, and why the rest are absent is not known. The D gene and trimming were derived from the DNA, and the V and J assignments and clone size from that table. In this sample the table shows roughly 70,000 clones, 94% of which occur a single time. About 1.4% of the sample lies in the top ten. Donors formed part of the validation cohort, which comprised about 130 subjects and was distinct from the first cohort of 666 subjects. Sequenced material: PBMCs. The source is a man between 18 and 29 years old in good health and CMV-seropositive.

The sequenced DNA is TGTGCCAGCAGCTTAGAAGGGCAGGTTGGGGCGACCGGGGAGCTGTTTTTT. The translation is CASSLEGQVGATGELFF. This chain is built from TRBV11-2 and TRBJ2-2; the D segment could be TRBD1, given 5 matching bases. There are 17 amino acids in the CDR3, from cysteine to phenylalanine inclusive. Only the CDR3 portion is preserved as DNA: 51 bases, with reading frame beginning at the first base. Trimming takes 0 bases from V and 5 bases from J, and the germline ends sit 16 bases apart. The germline V gene sets CDR1 to SGHAT and CDR2 to FQNNGV.